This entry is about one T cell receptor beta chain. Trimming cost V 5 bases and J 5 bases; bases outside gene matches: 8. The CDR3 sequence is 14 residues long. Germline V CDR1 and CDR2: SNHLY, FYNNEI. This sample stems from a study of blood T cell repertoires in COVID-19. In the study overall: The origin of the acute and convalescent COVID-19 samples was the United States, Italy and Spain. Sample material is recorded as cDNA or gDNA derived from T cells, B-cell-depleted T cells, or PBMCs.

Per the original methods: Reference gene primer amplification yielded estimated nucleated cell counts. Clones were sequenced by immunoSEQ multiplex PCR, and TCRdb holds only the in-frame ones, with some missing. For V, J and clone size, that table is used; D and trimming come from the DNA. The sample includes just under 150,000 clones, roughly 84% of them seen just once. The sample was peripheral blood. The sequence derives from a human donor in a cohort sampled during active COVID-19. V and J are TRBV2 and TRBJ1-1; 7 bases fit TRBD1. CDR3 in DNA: TGTGCCAGCAGTCTCCGGACAGGCGGGACTGAAGCTTTCTTT. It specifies CASSLRTGGTEAFF.